Presented here are 2 T cell receptor beta chains from one specimen sequenced in a study of blood T cell repertoires in COVID-19. Libraries were prepared by immunoSEQ multiplex PCR; TCRdb keeps only in-frame clonotypes and omits some of them. The top ten hold roughly 21% of the sample, which has approximately 90,000 clones, around three quarters seen once. The sequenced sample consisted of peripheral blood. All receptors derive from a woman of 80 years or more with acute or convalescent COVID-19.

V is TRBV7-6 and J is TRBJ2-7; 14 bases map to TRBD2. The CDR3 has 17 residues. V dropped 6 bases and J dropped 0; count of bases not matched to a gene: 7. Germline lookup yields CDR1 SGHVS and CDR2 FNYEAQ. The CDR3 loop reads CASSPGLAGAHSYEQYF. CDR3 sequence (DNA): TGTGCCAGCAGTCCGGGACTAGCGGGGGCCCACTCCTACGAGCAGTACTTC.

The genes are TRBV27 and TRBJ2-7; the D is unclear. Germline lookup yields CDR1 MNHEY and CDR2 SMNVEV (reference sequence). The CDR3 length is 13 residues. Trimming pared 3 bases from V and 3 bases from J, leaving 9 bases between. The CDR3 reads CASSFDTDYEQYF. The CDR3 DNA sequence: TGTGCCAGCAGTTTTGACACCGACTACGAGCAGTACTTC.